This T cell receptor (beta chain) was sequenced for a study of graft-versus-host responses after intestinal transplantation. At the level of the study: Anti-thymocyte globulin served as induction for all recipients, who then took tacrolimus and steroids for about three years. Study-level results: Recipient-marrow GvH clones were detected, some having first appeared in ileum or blood.

Sequenced by immunoSEQ multiplex PCR; TCRdb stores in-frame clones only, minus some. The top ten hold approximately 0.39% of the sample, which has tens of thousands of clones, over 70% seen once. CDR1 is MGHDK and CDR2 is SYGVNS in the germline V gene. V lost 5 bases and J lost 0, with 11 bases in between. The CDR3 runs to 16 residues. In the case of this clone: Its matching antigen is unknown.

The genes are TRBV25-1 and TRBJ2-6, with D possibly matching TRBD1 (6 bases). This TCR came from a human donor who was the organ donor for an intestinal transplant. This material consisted of unstimulated CD4+ T cells sorted from spleen or lymph node cells, taken before transplant. Written as DNA, the CDR3 is TGTGCCAGCAGTCCGGGACACCTCTCTGGGGCCAACGTCCTGACTTTC. It translates to CASSPGHLSGANVLTF. The entire variable domain, with the rest obtained from reference TRBV25-1 and TRBJ2-6, is as follows: EADIYQTPRYLVIGTGKKITLECSQTMGHDKMYWYQQDPGMELHLIHYSYGVNSTEKGDLSSESTVSRIRTEHFPLTLESARPSHTSQYLCASSPGHLSGANVLTFGAGSRLTVL.